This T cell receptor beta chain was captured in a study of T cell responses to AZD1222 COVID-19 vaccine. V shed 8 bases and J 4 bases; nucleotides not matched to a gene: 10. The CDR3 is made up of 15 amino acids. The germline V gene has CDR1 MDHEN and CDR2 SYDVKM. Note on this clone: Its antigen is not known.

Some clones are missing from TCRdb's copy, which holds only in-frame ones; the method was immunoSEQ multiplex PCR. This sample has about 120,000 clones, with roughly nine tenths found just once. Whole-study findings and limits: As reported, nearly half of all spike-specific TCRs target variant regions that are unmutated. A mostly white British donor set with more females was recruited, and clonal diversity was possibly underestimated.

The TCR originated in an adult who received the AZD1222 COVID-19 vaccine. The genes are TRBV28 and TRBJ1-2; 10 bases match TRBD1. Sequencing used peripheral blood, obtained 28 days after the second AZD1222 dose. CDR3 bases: TGTGCCAGCTCGGGCGGACAGGGGGTCTCCTATGGCTACACCTTC. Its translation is CASSGGQGVSYGYTF.